This T cell receptor beta chain was sequenced during a study of synovial regulatory T cells in juvenile arthritis. Study summary: Three patients were therapy-naive; several received methotrexate alone. Points from the study as a whole: Synovial Treg CDR3 sequences overlapped more with iaTregs than other circulating Tregs. Compared with other blood Treg cells, inflammation-associated Treg cells had reduced TCR diversity.

Measured with immunoSEQ multiplex PCR; TCRdb has only the in-frame clones, and not every one. The listing contains roughly 9,800 clones. Concerning this clone itself: Its antigen is unknown.

CDR1 is SGHDT, CDR2 YYEEEE, per germline. This CDR3 comprises 18 residues. The DNA sequence is not available. This sequence originates from a donor aged 2-30 years with juvenile idiopathic arthritis. The chain uses TRBV5-6 and TRBJ1-6; TCRdb indicates TRBD1, and absent DNA this call remains unverified. Sequenced input: Treg cells from blood. Noted subset: remaining (HLA-DR-negative) circulating blood Treg cells. This CDR3 reads CASSLRTGGYSYNSPLHF.